Included here is one T cell receptor beta chain sequence, with context. Its antigen is undetermined. The library was built from around 400 ng RNA with molecular barcoded adaptors for alpha/delta and beta/gamma chains. TCRdb ran MiXCR on the reads and lists one entry per CDR3 protein. The sample carries 30,000 to 40,000 distinct CDR3 sequences, more than 13% recorded once. The record originates from a study of read filtering for tumor transcriptome and immune sequencing. Study details: DNase treatment preceded whole-transcriptome library preparation. Per sample, TCR-region reads ranged about 4 to 10.27 million by IR-seq, about 75 to 1,300 by RNA-seq.

V was trimmed by 2 bases and J by 6 bases, leaving 9 bases between them. The CDR3 is 13 amino acids. Germline CDR1 reads LNHNV; CDR2 reads YYDKDF (reference sequence). Study-level findings and limits: Correlation between methods rose after single-read clonotypes were removed. Sorted CD138-negative bone marrow cells were not purified T cells.

The V call is TRBV15, the J call TRBJ2-3; D not certain. Sequencing input: a population of CD138-negative cells sorted from bone marrow. This sequence was found in a donor aged 40 or older with multiple myeloma. Here the CDR3 DNA reads TGTGCCACCAGCAGAAGAAATGGGGATACGCAGTATTTT. Amino acids: CATSRRNGDTQYF.